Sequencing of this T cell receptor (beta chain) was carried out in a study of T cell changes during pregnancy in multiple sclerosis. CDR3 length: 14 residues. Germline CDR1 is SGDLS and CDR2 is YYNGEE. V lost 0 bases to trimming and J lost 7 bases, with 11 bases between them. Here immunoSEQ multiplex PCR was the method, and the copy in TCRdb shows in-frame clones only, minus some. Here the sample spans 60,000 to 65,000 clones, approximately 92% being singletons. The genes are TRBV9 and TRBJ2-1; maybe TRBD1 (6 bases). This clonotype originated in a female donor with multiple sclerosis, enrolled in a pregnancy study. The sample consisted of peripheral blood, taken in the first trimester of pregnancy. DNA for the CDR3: TGTGCCAGCAGCGTAGGGCCCACAGGGAATGAGCAGTTCTTC. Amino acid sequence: CASSVGPTGNEQFF.